This is a list of T cell receptor beta chains from one sample in a study of molecular identifiers for immune sequencing clone quantification. TCRdb re-called the PCR reads through MiXCR, storing one row per CDR3 protein. The data contain about 640,000 distinct CDR3 sequences, just under 20% of them singletons. The sequenced sample consisted of naive CD8+ T cells from blood, with Jurkat cell RNA spiked in. All receptors come from a human donor in good health. Some libraries in this study had Jurkat cell RNA spiked in. The CDR3 runs from the conserved cysteine through the conserved F or W. The order of the fields is J gene, clone size, V gene, D gene, CDR3 DNA, CDR3 protein. D genes are given only for firm matches. Clone size is not always given. Where it is, it says once, few, many or a class for expanded clones.

>TRBJ2-1|many|TRBV6-2/TRBV6-3|TRBD2
TGTGCCAGCAGTTCGCTAGCGGGAGACAAGTTCTTC
CASSSLAGDKFF
>TRBJ1-4|NA|TRBV30|NA
TGTGCCTGGAGTGTACTTAAAGGAGAAAAACTGTTTTTT
CAWSVLKGEKLFF
>TRBJ2-1|few|TRBV2|NA
TGTGCCAGCAGTGTTAGCGTAAGCTCCTACAATGAGCAGTTCTTC
CASSVSVSSYNEQFF
>TRBJ2-5|many|TRBV20-1|TRBD2
TGCAGTGCTAGTGACTGGAGCGGGGGTGGAGTAGAGACCCAGTACTTC
CSASDWSGGGVETQYF
>TRBJ1-6|few|TRBV4-3|NA
TGCGCCAGCAGCCAAGAAGCTGCCTTCTCCTCCTATAATTCACCCCTCCACTTT
CASSQEAAFSSYNSPLHF
>TRBJ1-1|NA|TRBV5-4|NA
TGTGCCAGCAGCTATCGGACCGTAGGCACTGAAGCTTTCTTT
CASSYRTVGTEAFF
>TRBJ1-1|few|TRBV5-1|NA
TGCGCCAGCAGCTTGTACGCCGGGGGGACGGACACTGAAGCTTTCTTT
CASSLYAGGTDTEAFF
>TRBJ2-1|many|TRBV11-3|TRBD2
TGTGCCAGCAGCTTAGATGGACTAGCAGATTACAATGAGCAGTTCTTC
CASSLDGLADYNEQFF
>TRBJ2-7|NA|TRBV5-3|NA
TGTGCCAGCAGTCCCGGGACTCTCCACGAGCAGTACTTC
CASSPGTLHEQYF
>TRBJ2-1|many|TRBV7-8|NA
TGTGCCAGCACCCACGGGGCCTACAATGAGCAGTTCTTC
CASTHGAYNEQFF
>TRBJ1-3|few|TRBV5-1|NA
TGCGCCAGCAGCCCCGGACACGGGGGACCTGGAAACACCATATATTTT
CASSPGHGGPGNTIYF
>TRBJ2-5|many|TRBV13|NA
TGTGCCAGCAGCTTGGACAGTGGCCCGCAAGAGACCCAGTACTTC
CASSLDSGPQETQYF
>TRBJ2-7|many|TRBV3-1|NA
TGTGCCAGCAGCCAAGACCAGGCCACCTACGAGCAGTACTTC
CASSQDQATYEQYF
>TRBJ2-3|many|TRBV29-1|NA
TGCAGCGTTATATCGAGCACAGATACGCAGTATTTT
CSVISSTDTQYF
>TRBJ2-1|NA|TRBV7-2|NA
TGTGCCAGCAGCTTAGAGGTTTTTCGAGGCAGGGAGGATGAGCAGTTCTTC
CASSLEVFRGREDEQFF
>TRBJ2-6|NA|TRBV7-9|NA
TGTGCCAGCAGCTTATTGGTGGTCTCTGGGGCCAACGTCCTGACTTTC
CASSLLVVSGANVLTF
>TRBJ2-3|many|TRBV7-6|NA
TGTGCCAGCAGCTTAGAGAGCACAGATACGCAGTATTTT
CASSLESTDTQYF
>TRBJ2-7|many|TRBV4-3|NA
TGCGCCAGCAGCCAAACTTGGGGAGACGAGCAGTACTTC
CASSQTWGDEQYF
>TRBJ2-3|NA|TRBV30|NA
TGTGCCTGGAGTGAAGCAGGGCGGTTCCCCACAGATACGCAGTATTTT
CAWSEAGRFPTDTQYF
>TRBJ2-1|many|TRBV20-1|NA
TGCAGTGCTAACCCGTTGAGCTCCTACAATGAGCAGTTCTTC
CSANPLSSYNEQFF
>TRBJ1-5|many|TRBV19|TRBD1
TGTGCCAGTAGGCGCCTAGCGTGGACAGGGCATAATCAGCCCCAGCATTTT
CASRRLAWTGHNQPQHF
>TRBJ1-1|many|TRBV18|TRBD1
TGTGCCAGCTCAAACGGACAGGGCGGGTACACTGAAGCTTTCTTT
CASSNGQGGYTEAFF
>TRBJ2-3|many|TRBV20-1|NA
TGCAGTGGCACGAGGGGGGACCACTACACAGATACGCAGTATTTT
CSGTRGDHYTDTQYF
>TRBJ1-2|many|TRBV5-4|NA
TGTGCCAGCAGCTTGGTGCAGGAAATTACTAACTATGGCTACACCTTC
CASSLVQEITNYGYTF
>TRBJ2-5|many|TRBV27|NA
TGTGCCAGCAGTTCTTTGGTCGGACTACTTATCGAGAAGACCCAGTACTTC
CASSSLVGLLIEKTQYF
>TRBJ1-2|few|TRBV18|TRBD1
TGTGCCAGCTCCCTAGTCGCAGGGGGAGCTAACTATGGCTACACCTTC
CASSLVAGGANYGYTF
>TRBJ2-7|many|TRBV4-3|NA
TGCGCCAGCAGCCAAGATTGGCTGGTAGGGACCTACGAGCAGTACTTC
CASSQDWLVGTYEQYF
>TRBJ2-3|few|TRBV7-9|NA
TGTGCCAGCATCTCGGGCGCCACAGATACGCAGTATTTT
CASISGATDTQYF
>TRBJ2-7|few|TRBV20-1|TRBD2
TGCAGTGCTGATGGGCTAGCGGGGTCCTACGAGCAGTACTTC
CSADGLAGSYEQYF